This TCR beta chain derives from a study of OX40 agonist ivuxolimab in advanced cancers. The study, taken as a whole, reports: The study found that CD8+ T cells averaged more expanded clones than CD4+.

Clones were read by immunoSEQ multiplex PCR, and TCRdb kept only the in-frame ones, dropping some. The table has tens of thousands of clones, nearly 95% seen once; the top ten hold 4% to 5%. The CDR3 totals 15 residues. Between the trimmed V and J ends, which lost 4 bases and 0 bases, there was a span of 13 bases. Germline V CDR1 and CDR2: SGHVS, FQNEAQ. As to this clone: The target antigen is unknown.

Sequencing used CD4+ or CD8+ T cells sorted from blood, obtained in a trial of the OX40 agonist ivuxolimab. This chain uses TRBV7-8 with TRBJ2-7; TRBD2 is a possible D gene (5 bases). The clonotype originates from an adult with an advanced solid tumor such as melanoma, head and neck, liver or kidney cancer. CDR3 loop: CASSSRTPGSYEQYF. The CDR3 region has the DNA TGTGCCAGCAGCTCCCGGACTCCCGGCTCCTACGAGCAGTACTTC.